This TCR beta chain was sequenced in a study of monozygotic twins with cystic fibrosis. This table comes from immunoSEQ multiplex PCR, and its TCRdb copy is limited to in-frame clones, with some not included. The table shows approximately 14,000 clones, with roughly 85% occurring only once. Points from the study as a whole: In this small cohort, shared CDR3 numbers showed no association with age, concordance or disease severity.

This clone appeared once. Its target is unknown. Trimming took 5 bases from V and 3 from J; bases not matched to a gene: 7. The CDR3 runs to 16 residues. The V gene's germline CDR1 is MDHEN and CDR2 SYDVKM. The TCR was taken from a boy aged 5-17 years with cystic fibrosis. V and J are TRBV28 and TRBJ2-1; TRBD2 matches at 10 bases. Sequenced sample: blood. The CDR3 DNA reads as TGTGCCAGCAGTGGAGATAGCGGGAGGCTCTACAATGAGCAGTTCTTC. Translating gives CASSGDSGRLYNEQFF.